A selection of T cell receptor beta chains follows, all from one sample in a study of vaccination and CD4 T cells after COVID-19. These receptors' antigens are unknown. TCRdb independently ran MiXCR on the PCR reads; one entry per CDR3 protein. The table shows around 10,000 distinct CDR3 sequences, with around 37% occurring only once. Sequenced input: CD4+ T cells from blood, cultured in vitro. All receptors come from a human donor in good health. Each CDR3 is given without its conserved first and last residue. D genes are given only for firm matches.

V gene,J gene,D gene,CDR3 protein
TRBV19,TRBJ1-2,TRBD1,ASRGQGDGYT
TRBV24-1,TRBJ2-7,NA,ATSDGNSYEQY
TRBV20-1,TRBJ2-7,NA,SARWQPSYEQY
TRBV20-1,TRBJ2-1,NA,SGVDRFSYNEQF
TRBV6-1,TRBJ1-6,NA,ASSRVSGQSPLH
TRBV2,TRBJ1-5,TRBD1,ASSLTGGFQPQH
TRBV28,TRBJ2-1,NA,ASSSQGRYNEQF
TRBV6-1,TRBJ1-3,NA,ASTRTARGNTIY
TRBV6-1,TRBJ1-6,TRBD1,ASTQGQGFSPLH
TRBV5-1,TRBJ2-3,TRBD2,ASSIQGSREADTQY
TRBV5-4,TRBJ2-2,NA,ASSLPQGQIGELF
TRBV30,TRBJ1-1,NA,AWSAGGGETEAF
TRBV25-1,TRBJ1-1,NA,ASQAYMNTEAF
TRBV10-3,TRBJ2-6,TRBD1,AIRTTGAGANVLT
TRBV5-1,TRBJ2-3,NA,ASSETGPTTDTQY
TRBV20-1,TRBJ1-2,NA,RGGEQGRPSYGYT
TRBV7-3,TRBJ2-3,TRBD1,ASSLGTGSTDTQY
TRBV24-1,TRBJ2-3,TRBD2,AIRSSGNTDTQY
TRBV5-1,TRBJ2-3,NA,ASSYIPADTQY
TRBV15,TRBJ1-1,NA,ATSADNGDTEAF
TRBV12-3/TRBV12-4,TRBJ1-6,NA,ASNSGARGNSPLH
TRBV28,TRBJ1-2,NA,ASSSGGGYT
TRBV14,TRBJ1-6,NA,ASSQDPYRVNSPLH
TRBV10-3,TRBJ2-7,TRBD2,AIRTSGEGVYEQY
TRBV7-9,TRBJ1-2,TRBD1,ASSTGQGLFSYGYT
TRBV6-2/TRBV6-3,TRBJ2-1,TRBD2,ASSPRTSGSSYNEQF
TRBV6-2/TRBV6-3,TRBJ2-1,NA,ASTGWASYNEQF
TRBV27,TRBJ2-7,NA,ASSPTSMYEQY
TRBV29-1,TRBJ1-2,NA,SVVRAPYGYT
TRBV5-4,TRBJ2-2,TRBD2,ASSLAGDTGELF
TRBV7-9,TRBJ2-4,NA,ASSSTIAKNIQY
TRBV20-1,TRBJ1-1,NA,SARDRKMFGEAF